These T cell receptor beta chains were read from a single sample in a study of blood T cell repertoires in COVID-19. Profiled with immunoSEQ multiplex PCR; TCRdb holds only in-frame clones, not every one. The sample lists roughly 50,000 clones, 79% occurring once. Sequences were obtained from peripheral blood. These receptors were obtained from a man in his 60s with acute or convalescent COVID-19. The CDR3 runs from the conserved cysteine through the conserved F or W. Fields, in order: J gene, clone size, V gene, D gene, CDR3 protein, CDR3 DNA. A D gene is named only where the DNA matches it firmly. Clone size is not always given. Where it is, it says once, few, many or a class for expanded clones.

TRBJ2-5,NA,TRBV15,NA,CATSRDLGQIETQYF,TGTGCCACCAGCAGAGATCTTGGACAGATAGAGACCCAGTACTTC
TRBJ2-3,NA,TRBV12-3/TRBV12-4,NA,CASSFGRTDTQYF,TGTGCCAGCAGTTTCGGTCGCACAGATACGCAGTATTTT
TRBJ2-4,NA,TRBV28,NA,CASSSTYQGPIPYGRNIQYF,TGTGCCAGCAGTTCCACGTACCAGGGGCCTATTCCCTACGGTAGGAACATTCAGTACTTC
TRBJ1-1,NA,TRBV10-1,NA,CASSIQGAGAFF,TGCGCCAGCAGTATACAGGGAGCAGGAGCTTTCTTT
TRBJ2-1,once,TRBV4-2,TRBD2,CASTVSAGGGEEQFF,TGTGCCAGCACCGTTTCGGCGGGAGGTGGAGAGGAGCAGTTCTTC
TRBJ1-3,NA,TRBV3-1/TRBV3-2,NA,CASRSAGTGNTIYF,TGTGCCAGCCGGTCGGCAGGTACTGGAAACACCATATATTTT
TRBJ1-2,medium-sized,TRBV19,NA,CASSPNGGYGYTF,TGTGCCAGTTCTCCCAACGGAGGCTATGGCTACACCTTC
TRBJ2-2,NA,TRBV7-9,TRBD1,CASSLYDRERELFF,TGTGCCAGCAGCTTGTATGACAGGGAGAGGGAGCTGTTTTTT
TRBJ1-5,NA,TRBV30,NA,CAWSRGTDQPQHF,TGTGCCTGGAGTCGCGGGACCGATCAGCCCCAGCATTTT
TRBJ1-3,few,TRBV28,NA,CATVNSLWAGNTIYF,TGTGCCACCGTAAACAGTTTGTGGGCTGGAAACACCATATATTTT
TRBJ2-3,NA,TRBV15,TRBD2,CATSRGLAGRADTQYF,TGTGCCACCAGCAGAGGCCTAGCGGGAAGGGCAGATACGCAGTATTTT
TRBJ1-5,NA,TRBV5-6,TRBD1,CASSYTGTGDQPQHF,TGTGCCAGCAGCTACACCGGGACAGGGGACCAGCCCCAGCATTTT
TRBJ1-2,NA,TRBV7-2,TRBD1,CASSLAGGQGFSGYTF,TGTGCCAGCAGCTTAGCAGGGGGACAGGGGTTCTCTGGCTACACCTTC
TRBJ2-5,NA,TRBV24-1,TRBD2,CATSDSGGRAETQYF,TGTGCCACCAGTGATTCGGGGGGGAGGGCAGAGACCCAGTACTTC
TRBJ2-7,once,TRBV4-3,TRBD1,CASSPSPPGQVIYEQYF,TGCGCCAGCAGCCCCTCGCCCCCGGGACAGGTGATCTACGAGCAGTACTTC
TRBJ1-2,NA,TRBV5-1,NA,CASSLVPGNLAGYTF,TGCGCCAGCAGCTTGGTTCCAGGCAACCTGGCGGGCTACACCTTC
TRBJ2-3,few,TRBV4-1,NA,CASRTRGLPFGDTQYF,TGCGCCAGCAGAACCAGGGGCCTACCTTTCGGAGATACGCAGTATTTT
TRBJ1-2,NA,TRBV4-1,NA,CASSQDEDKPGYTF,TGCGCCAGCAGCCAAGACGAGGACAAGCCTGGCTACACCTTC
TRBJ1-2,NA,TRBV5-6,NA,CASSLQGIYGYTF,TGTGCCAGCAGCTTGCAGGGGATCTATGGCTACACCTTC
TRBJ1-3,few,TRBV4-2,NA,CASSRVGGLIYF,TGTGCCAGCAGTCGAGTAGGAGGACTTATATATTTT
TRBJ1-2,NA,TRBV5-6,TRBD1,CASSRIDRVGWYGYTF,TGTGCCAGCAGCCGAATCGACAGGGTAGGTTGGTATGGCTACACCTTC
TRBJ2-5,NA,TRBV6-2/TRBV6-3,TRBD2,CASSYPLGGERETQYF,TGTGCCAGCAGTTACCCGCTGGGAGGGGAGAGGGAGACCCAGTACTTC
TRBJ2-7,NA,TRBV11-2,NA,CASSSQGNEQYF,TGTGCCAGCAGCTCGCAGGGGAACGAGCAGTACTTC
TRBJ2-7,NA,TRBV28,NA,CASSTSSSYEQYF,TGTGCCAGCAGTACTAGTTCTTCCTACGAGCAGTACTTC
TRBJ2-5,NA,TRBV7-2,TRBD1,CASSRSGTGETQYF,TGTGCCAGCAGCCGCTCCGGGACAGGGGAGACCCAGTACTTC
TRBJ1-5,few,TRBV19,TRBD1,CASSTRQTGNSNQPQHF,TGTGCCAGTAGTACCCGGCAGACAGGGAATAGCAATCAGCCCCAGCATTTT
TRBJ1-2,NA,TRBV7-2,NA,CASSLQPTDGYTF,TGTGCCAGCAGCTTACAACCCACGGATGGCTACACCTTC
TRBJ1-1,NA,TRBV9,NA,CASSVEGGILNTEAFF,TGTGCCAGCAGCGTAGAGGGGGGGATCCTGAACACTGAAGCTTTCTTT
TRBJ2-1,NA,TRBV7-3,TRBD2,CASSLARLAGGRLDEQFF,TGTGCCAGCAGCTTAGCTCGACTAGCGGGAGGGCGGCTAGATGAGCAGTTCTTC
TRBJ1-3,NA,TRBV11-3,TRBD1,CASSLTGTHTIYF,TGTGCCAGCAGCCTGACAGGGACCCACACCATATATTTT
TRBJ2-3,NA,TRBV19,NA,CASSPVSGGYGYF,TGTGCCAGTAGCCCGGTTTCAGGTGGCTATGGGTATTTT
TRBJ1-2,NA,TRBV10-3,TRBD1,CAISGQGAMVGYTF,TGTGCCATCAGTGGACAGGGAGCGATGGTGGGCTACACCTTC
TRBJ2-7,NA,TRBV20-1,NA,CSASLTYEQYF,TGCAGTGCTAGCCTAACTTACGAGCAGTACTTC
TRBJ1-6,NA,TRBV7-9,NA,CASSLSGVLGSPLHF,TGTGCCAGCAGCCTATCAGGGGTATTAGGTTCACCCCTCCACTTT
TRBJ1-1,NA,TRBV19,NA,CASSTSGLSTEAFF,TGTGCCAGTAGTACGAGCGGACTGAGCACTGAAGCTTTCTTT
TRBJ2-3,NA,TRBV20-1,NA,CSAPTDTQYF,TGCAGTGCCCCAACAGATACGCAGTATTTT
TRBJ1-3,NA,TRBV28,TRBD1,CASSGSGQGGDTIYF,TGTGCCAGCAGTGGATCGGGACAGGGAGGGGACACCATATATTTT
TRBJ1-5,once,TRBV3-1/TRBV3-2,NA,CASSQMTRQPQHF,TGTGCCAGCAGCCAAATGACACGTCAGCCCCAGCATTTT
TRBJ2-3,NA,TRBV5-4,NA,CASSFPFGNPSTDTQYF,TGTGCCAGCAGCTTCCCCTTTGGCAACCCTAGCACAGATACGCAGTATTTT
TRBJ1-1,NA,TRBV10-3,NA,CAISNTGMDTEAFF,TGTGCCATCAGTAATACAGGAATGGACACTGAAGCTTTCTTT
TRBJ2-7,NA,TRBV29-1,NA,CSVGAGLSEQYF,TGCAGCGTTGGGGCAGGGTTGTCCGAGCAGTACTTC
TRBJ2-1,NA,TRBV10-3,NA,CAISDTRSSYNEQFF,TGTGCCATCAGTGACACTAGGAGCTCCTACAATGAGCAGTTCTTC
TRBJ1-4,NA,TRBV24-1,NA,CATSDRGSEKLFF,TGTGCCACCAGTGACAGGGGCAGCGAAAAACTGTTTTTT
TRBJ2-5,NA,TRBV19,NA,CASSGRDGGETQYF,TGTGCCAGTAGTGGTCGGGACGGGGGAGAGACCCAGTACTTC
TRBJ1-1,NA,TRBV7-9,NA,CASSPRRGGTANTEAFF,TGTGCCAGCAGCCCCCGGAGGGGCGGCACCGCGAACACTGAAGCTTTCTTT